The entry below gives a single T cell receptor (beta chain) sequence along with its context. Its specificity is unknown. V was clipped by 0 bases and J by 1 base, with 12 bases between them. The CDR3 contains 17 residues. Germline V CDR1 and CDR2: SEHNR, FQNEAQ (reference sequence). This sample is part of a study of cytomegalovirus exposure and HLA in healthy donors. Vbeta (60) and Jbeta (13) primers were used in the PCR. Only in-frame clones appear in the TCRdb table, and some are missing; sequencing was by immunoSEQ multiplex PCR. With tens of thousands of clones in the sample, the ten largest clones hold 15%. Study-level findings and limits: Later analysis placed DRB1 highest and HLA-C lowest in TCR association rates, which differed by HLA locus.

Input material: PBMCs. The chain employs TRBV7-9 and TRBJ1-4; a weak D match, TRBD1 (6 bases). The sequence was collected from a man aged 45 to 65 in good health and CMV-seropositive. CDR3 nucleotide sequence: TGTGCCAGCAGCTTAGCTGGGGGCCGGGGAACTAATGAAAAACTGTTTTTT. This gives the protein CASSLAGGRGTNEKLFF.